Presented here are 2 T cell receptor beta chains from one specimen sequenced in a study of T cells after yellow fever vaccination (dated by TCRdb to between 2018 and 2021). The sample's treatment or condition, from its label and the paper: live attenuated yellow fever vaccine strain. Libraries were constructed by 5' RACE. This sample was sequenced with an Illumina NovaSeq 6000. Using fastp trimming at Q25 and MiXCR clonotype assembly, TCRdb reanalyzed the public sequencing data and kept in-frame beta chains. One record per CDR3 amino acid sequence lists the most common genes and DNA. Recorded for this sample are around 310,000 distinct CDR3 sequences; 3% to 4.5% of them occurred a single time. 20% to 30% of the sample goes to the ten largest clones. Sequencing was performed on PBMCs, taken 5 days after the yellow fever booster vaccination. The receptors here all came from a man aged 18-30 years who received the YFV17D yellow fever vaccine.

This clonotype was detected many times. The V gene is TRBV7-2, the J gene TRBJ2-5; D is undetermined. V was shortened by 4 bases and J by 6 bases, with 15 bases between the two germline ends. This CDR3 region has 14 residues. Germline V gene lookup returns CDR1 SGHTA and CDR2 FQGNSA. DNA for the CDR3: TGTGCCAGCAGCTCTGGCCAAGGATCCAAGACCCAGTACTTC. It codes for CASSSGQGSKTQYF.

This clonotype was counted between two and nine times. The chain employs TRBV29-1 and TRBJ2-5, with 7 bases identical to TRBD1. Trimming at V came to 2 bases and at J to 7 bases, leaving 7 bases not matched to a gene. From germline, CDR1 is SQVTM and CDR2 ANQGSEA. This CDR3 is built from 13 residues. The CDR3 DNA sequence: TGCAGCGTTGAATGGGGACAGTCCAGGACCCAGTACTTC. Its protein product is CSVEWGQSRTQYF.